Shown below are 29 T cell receptor beta chains from a single sample sequenced in a study of control samples from healthy donors and cancer patients. Using immunoSEQ multiplex PCR, the repertoire was profiled, and TCRdb retains in-frame clones only, with some absent. The sample includes 120,000 or so clones, roughly 92% seen only once; the top ten take 0.55% to 0.65%. Sequencing input: PBMCs. The receptors were sampled from a man aged 80 or over with head and neck cancer.

The V gene is TRBV6-6, the J gene TRBJ1-2, with TRBD1 identical over 9 bases. This CDR3 is built from 15 residues. Germline CDR1 is MNHNY and CDR2 is SVGAGI (reference sequence). Trimming removed 2 bases from V and 6 bases from J; junction bases left unmatched: 7. CDR3 nucleotides: TGTGCCAGCAGTTACGGCCCCGACAGGGGGAATGGCTACACCTTC. Translating it yields CASSYGPDRGNGYTF.

This rearrangement joins TRBV7-9 to TRBJ2-1; a weak D match, TRBD2 (6 bases). CDR3 length: 13 residues. Germline CDR1 and CDR2: SEHNR and FQNEAQ (reference sequence). Deletions cut 5 bases from V and 9 bases from J, with 14 bases between. Here the CDR3 DNA reads TGTGCCAGCAGCCTAACTAGCTACGGTGAGCAGTTCTTC. This translates into CASSLTSYGEQFF.

The gene calls are TRBV18 and TRBJ1-1; D unclear. Trimming took 3 bases from V and 0 from J, leaving 8 bases between them. CDR3 length: 14 amino acids. Germline V gene sequence: CDR1 KGHSH, CDR2 LQKENI. The CDR3 sequence is CASSPSIMNTEAFF. As DNA, the CDR3 is TGTGCCAGCTCACCGTCGATTATGAACACTGAAGCTTTCTTT.

In the case of this clone: The identical CDR3 is also encoded by other nucleotide sequences in the sample. The chain joins TRBV6-2 or TRBV6-3 to TRBJ1-1; 8 bases align to TRBD1. The CDR3 consists of 13 residues. Germline V gene lookup returns CDR1 MNHEY and CDR2 SVGEGT. J lost 4 bases, V lost 2 bases, and 0 bases had no gene match. CDR3 nucleotides: TGTGCCAGCAGTTACACAGGGGGCACTGAAGCTTTCTTT. Translation: CASSYTGGTEAFF.

The chain is built from TRBV5-1 and TRBJ1-4; D unresolved. V shed 4 bases and J shed 5 bases, with 15 bases lying between them. The germline V gene encodes CDR1 SGHRS and CDR2 YFSETQ. The CDR3 runs 15 residues. Here the CDR3 reads CASSQAKITNEKLFF. The CDR3 DNA reads as TGCGCCAGCAGCCAGGCTAAGATTACCAATGAAAAACTGTTTTTT.

CDR3 protein: CASSGQAANTGELFF. The DNA of the CDR3 is TGTGCCAGCAGCGGCCAAGCGGCGAACACCGGGGAGCTGTTTTTT. The chain has TRBV7-2 and TRBJ2-2; D is perhaps TRBD2 (5 bases). The germline CDR1 and CDR2 sequences are SGHTA and FQGNSA. Trimming pared 5 bases from V and 0 bases from J, leaving 10 bases between. CDR3 length: 15 residues.

This clone was found a few times. The rearrangement joins TRBV6-2 or TRBV6-3 to TRBJ1-5; D not certain. V lost 4 bases and J 0 bases, leaving 10 bases between the germline ends. The germline gives CDR1 MNHEY, CDR2 SVGEGT. This CDR3 is built from 15 residues. CDR3 sequence reads: CASSFRHYSNQPQHF. The CDR3 coding sequence is TGTGCCAGCAGTTTCCGACATTATAGCAATCAGCCCCAGCATTTT.

The chain has TRBV5-1 and TRBJ2-7, with D tentatively TRBD2 (6 bases). V was pared by 4 bases and J by 7 bases, with 18 bases between. The CDR3 is 14 amino acids. CDR1 is SGHRS, CDR2 YFSETQ, per germline. CDR3: CASSHGLSAIEQYF. The CDR3 DNA is TGCGCCAGCAGCCATGGACTATCCGCTATTGAGCAGTACTTC.

This chain connects TRBV7-2 to TRBJ2-1; 8 positions agree with TRBD2. The CDR3 has 15 amino acids. Losses at the gene ends were 0 bases for V and 6 bases for J; bases not matched to a gene: 4. Germline assignment: CDR1 SGHTA and CDR2 FQGNSA. CDR3 sequence (DNA): TGTGCCAGCAGCTTAGCTGGACTAGCCACCAATGAGCAGTTCTTC. Protein sequence: CASSLAGLATNEQFF.

The chain uses TRBV14 and TRBJ2-1; possibly TRBD1 for D (5 bases). This CDR3 contains 14 residues. Germline lookup yields CDR1 SGHDN and CDR2 FVKESK. Trimming left V 2 bases short and J 7 bases short, with 12 bases between. CDR3 residues: CASSQWGRLNEQFF. CDR3 sequence (DNA): TGTGCCAGCAGCCAATGGGGCAGGTTGAATGAGCAGTTCTTC.

This chain joins TRBV7-2 and TRBJ2-3, with D perhaps TRBD2 (5 bases). CDR1 SGHTA and CDR2 FQGNSA come from the germline V gene. The CDR3 runs 14 residues. Trimming stripped 1 base from V and 3 bases from J, with 8 bases between. CDR3 coding DNA: TGTGCCAGCAGCTTAGTTCGGGGAACAGATACGCAGTATTTT. It encodes CASSLVRGTDTQYF.

This clone has just one count. The chain links TRBV7-2 to TRBJ2-5, with a possible D match to TRBD2 (5 bases). The CDR3 is 15 residues long. Germline values: CDR1 SGHTA, CDR2 FQGNSA. V was cut by 1 base and J by 1 base, with 10 bases left in between. The CDR3 loop is CASSLGASLQETQYF. The CDR3 nucleotides are TGTGCCAGCAGCTTAGGGGCTAGCCTCCAAGAGACCCAGTACTTC.

V gene TRBV7-2 combines with J gene TRBJ2-2, with TRBD1 as a possible D gene (5 bases). The CDR3 spans 16 residues. The V gene's germline CDR1 is SGHTA and CDR2 FQGNSA. V was pared by 1 base and J by 6 bases, with 15 bases between. The CDR3, as DNA: TGTGCCAGCAGCTTAGTAGTTCAGGGCTGGTCCGGGGAGCTGTTTTTT. Translated: CASSLVVQGWSGELFF.

The rearrangement links TRBV10-2 to TRBJ1-3; D unresolved. The CDR3 is made up of 13 amino acids. With 7 bases removed from V and 1 base from J, the gap between germline ends came to 8 bases. Germline V gene sequence: CDR1 WSHSY, CDR2 SAAADI. Here the CDR3 DNA reads TGCGCCAGCATAGAGGTGTCTGGAAACACCATATATTTT. As protein: CASIEVSGNTIYF.

CDR3 sequence (DNA): TGTGCCAGCAGTTCTATACTAGCGGGAGTTCGCGAGCAGTACTTC. It codes for CASSSILAGVREQYF. The chain employs TRBV6-5 and TRBJ2-7, with TRBD2 matching over 11 bases. The CDR3 runs 15 residues. Germline assignment: CDR1 MNHEY and CDR2 SVGAGI. Losses at the gene ends were 4 bases for V and 6 bases for J; bases not matched to a gene: 8.

V gene TRBV19 combines with J gene TRBJ2-1, with 7 bases identical to TRBD1. V lost 8 bases to trimming and J lost 6 bases; unmatched junction nucleotides: 10. CDR3 length: 14 residues. In germline, CDR1 is LNHDA, CDR2 SQIVND (reference sequence). CDR3 residues: CASWTGSVPNEQFF. The CDR3 DNA is TGTGCCAGTTGGACAGGCAGTGTTCCCAATGAGCAGTTCTTC.

This chain links TRBV29-1 with TRBJ2-3; D is tentatively TRBD1 or TRBD2 (5 bases each). Germline CDR1 reads SQVTM; CDR2 reads ANQGSEA. The V end was cut by 3 bases, the J end by 2 bases, with 18 bases between. The CDR3 loop spans 16 amino acids. The CDR3 DNA is TGCAGCGTTGAGTATAGGAAGGGGACCTTCACAGATACGCAGTATTTT. Encoded protein: CSVEYRKGTFTDTQYF.

The V and J genes are TRBV6-5 and TRBJ1-4; D not certain. V dropped 6 bases and J dropped 2 bases, with 10 bases sitting between them. This CDR3 comprises 14 residues. CDR1 is MNHEY, CDR2 SVGAGI, per germline. The CDR3 DNA reads TGTGCCAGCAGACCCGAAGGTACTAATGAAAAACTGTTTTTT. This encodes CASRPEGTNEKLFF.

DNA of the CDR3: TGCGCCAGCCAAACGACAGGGGGCAATGAAAAACTGTTTTTT. It specifies CASQTTGGNEKLFF. V gene TRBV5-1 combines with J gene TRBJ1-4, with 10 bases identical to TRBD1. The CDR3 runs to 14 residues. CDR1 is SGHRS, CDR2 YFSETQ, per germline. V shed 7 bases and J 5 bases; nucleotides not matched to a gene: 5.

The chain carries TRBV11-3 and TRBJ2-7, with D hard to call. This CDR3 has 12 residues. Trimming removed 1 base at V and 5 bases at J, with 6 bases between. Germline lookup yields CDR1 SGHNT and CDR2 YENEEA. The CDR3 coding sequence is TGTGCCAGCAGCTTAGGGCCCCACGAGCAGTACTTC. Amino acid sequence: CASSLGPHEQYF.

The gene calls are TRBV4-2 and TRBJ2-3; tentatively, D is TRBD2 (5 bases). Germline V CDR1 and CDR2: LGHNA, YNFKEQ. The CDR3 covers 14 residues. V was clipped by 1 base and J by 0 bases, with 5 bases between them. CDR3 sequence: CASSQAGSTDTQYF. The DNA of the CDR3 is TGTGCCAGCAGCCAAGCGGGAAGCACAGATACGCAGTATTTT.

The V gene is TRBV2, the J gene TRBJ2-1; weak D call: TRBD1 (6 bases). Germline assignment: CDR1 SNHLY and CDR2 FYNNEI. The CDR3 totals 15 residues. Trimming cost V 3 bases and J 6 bases, with 15 bases left between them. The chain's CDR3 is CASSELDRTFNEQFF. The CDR3, as DNA: TGTGCCAGCAGTGAGTTGGACAGAACATTCAATGAGCAGTTCTTC.

CDR3 residues: CASSLSKNIQYF. In DNA form, the CDR3 reads TGTGCCAGCAGTTTATCCAAAAACATTCAGTACTTC. The V gene is TRBV12-3 or TRBV12-4, the J gene TRBJ2-4; D gene uncertain. V lost 2 bases and J 2 bases, leaving 1 base between the germline ends. This CDR3 has 12 amino acids.

The CDR3 DNA reads as TGTGCCAGCAGCTCAGGCGGGAGGTGGAGCTACGAGCAGTACTTC. Translated: CASSSGGRWSYEQYF. V gene TRBV9 combines with J gene TRBJ2-7; 8 nucleotides align to TRBD2. With 4 bases clipped from V and 3 bases from J, the junction kept 9 bases outside the gene matches. Looked up from germline, CDR1 is SGDLS and CDR2 is YYNGEE. The CDR3 covers 15 residues.

The chain is built from TRBV3-1 (or the pseudogene TRBV3-2) and TRBJ2-7; D is possibly TRBD1 or TRBD2 (5 bases each). Trimming cost V 1 base and J 6 bases, with 16 bases left between them. CDR1 and CDR2 (germline): LGHDT, YNNKEL (reference sequence). The CDR3 covers 15 residues. In nucleotides, the CDR3 is TGTGCCAGCAGCCAAGGTTTCGAGGGGCTGAGCGAGCAGTACTTC. Its translation: CASSQGFEGLSEQYF.

The J gene is TRBJ2-6, the V gene TRBV25-1, with unresolved D. The CDR3 has 15 residues. V lost 5 bases, J lost 1 base, and 9 bases lay in between. Germline CDR1 is MGHDK and CDR2 is SYGVNS. DNA for the CDR3: TGTGCCAGCAGTCCGCCCCTGTCTGGGGCCAACGTCCTGACTTTC. This codes for CASSPPLSGANVLTF.

V is TRBV6-5 and J is TRBJ2-1, with TRBD2 matching 7 bases. In germline, CDR1 is MNHEY, CDR2 SVGAGI. With V trimmed by 6 bases and J by 6 bases, 11 bases remained unmatched. This CDR3 is 15 amino acids long. CDR3 region: CASSPGLGIPNEQFF. DNA for the CDR3: TGTGCCAGCAGCCCCGGACTAGGGATCCCCAATGAGCAGTTCTTC.

This chain connects TRBV4-3 to TRBJ2-1; 9 bases map to TRBD2. The CDR3 covers 16 residues. Germline V CDR1 and CDR2: LGHNA, YSLEER. The junction had 6 bases not matched to a gene; V was cut back by 2 bases and J by 4 bases. In nucleotides, the CDR3 is TGCGCCAGCAGCCAACGTCCTAGCGGGGATTACAATGAGCAGTTCTTC. Protein sequence: CASSQRPSGDYNEQFF.

J is TRBJ2-7 and V is TRBV7-9, with 7 positions matching TRBD1. The junction had 6 bases not matched to a gene; V was cut back by 2 bases and J by 5 bases. Germline CDR1 reads SEHNR; CDR2 reads FQNEAQ (reference sequence). CDR3 length: 14 amino acids. The CDR3 reads CASSLMTRGNEQYF. DNA of the CDR3: TGTGCCAGCAGCTTAATGACCAGGGGGAACGAGCAGTACTTC.